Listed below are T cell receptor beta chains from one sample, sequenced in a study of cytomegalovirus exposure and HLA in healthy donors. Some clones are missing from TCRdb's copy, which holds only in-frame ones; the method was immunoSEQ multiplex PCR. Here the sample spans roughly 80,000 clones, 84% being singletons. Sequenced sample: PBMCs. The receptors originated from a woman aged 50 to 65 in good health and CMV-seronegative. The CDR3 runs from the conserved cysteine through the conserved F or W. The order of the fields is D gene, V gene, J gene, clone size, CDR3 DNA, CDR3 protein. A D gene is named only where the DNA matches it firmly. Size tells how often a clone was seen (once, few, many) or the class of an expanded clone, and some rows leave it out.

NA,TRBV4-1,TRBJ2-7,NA,TGCGCCAGCAGCGTTATCCAGGACGGGACCTACGAGCAGTACTTC,CASSVIQDGTYEQYF
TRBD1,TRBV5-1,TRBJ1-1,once,TGCGCCAGCAGCTTATGGACAGGGGGGTCTGAAGCTTTCTTT,CASSLWTGGSEAFF
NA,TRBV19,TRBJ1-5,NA,TGTGCCAGTAGTCCCCCGAGAGACAGGAGCAATCAGCCCCAGCATTTT,CASSPPRDRSNQPQHF
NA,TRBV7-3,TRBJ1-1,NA,TGTGCCAGCAGCTTATCGGGTAATAGGGGCGCTGAAGCTTTCTTT,CASSLSGNRGAEAFF
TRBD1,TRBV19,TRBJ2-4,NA,TGTGCCAGTAGTATAGACCGGGACAGGCGAAACATTCAGTACTTC,CASSIDRDRRNIQYF
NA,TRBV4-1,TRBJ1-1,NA,TGCGCCAGCAGCCCGCTCGGGGGGGCAGGGGCTTTCTTT,CASSPLGGAGAFF
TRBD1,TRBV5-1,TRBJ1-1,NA,TGCGCCAGCAGCTTGGGGACAGGGGCGAGTGATACTGAAGCTTTCTTT,CASSLGTGASDTEAFF
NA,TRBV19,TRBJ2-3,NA,TGTGCCAGTAGTACGACAGGACGACGGGAAGATACGCAGTATTTT,CASSTTGRREDTQYF
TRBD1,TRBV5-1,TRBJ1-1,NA,TGCGCCAGCAGCGGAGGCGGACAGGCTGAAGCTTTCTTT,CASSGGGQAEAFF
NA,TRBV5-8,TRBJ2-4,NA,TGTGCCAGCAGCCCGCTAACACACTCGGGGGACATTCAGTACTTC,CASSPLTHSGDIQYF
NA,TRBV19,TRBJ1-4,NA,TGTGCCAGTAGTATCAATGGAGCTAATGAAAAACTGTTTTTT,CASSINGANEKLFF
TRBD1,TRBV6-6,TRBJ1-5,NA,TGTGCCAGCAGTTACCTGGACAGGGGGAGACAGCCCCAGCATTTT,CASSYLDRGRQPQHF
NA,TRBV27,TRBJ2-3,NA,TGTGCCAGCAGTATAATTCGACAGGGCGGGGGGACAGATACGCAGTATTTT,CASSIIRQGGGTDTQYF
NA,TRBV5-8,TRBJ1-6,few,TGTGCCAGCAGCCTTATTAATTCACCCCTCCACTTT,CASSLINSPLHF
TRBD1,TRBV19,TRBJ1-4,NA,TGTGCCAGCAGACAGGGGGCCGTAGAAAAACTGTTTTTT,CASRQGAVEKLFF
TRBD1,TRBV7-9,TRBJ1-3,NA,TGTGCCAGCTTGGGACAGAATGGAAACACCATATATTTT,CASLGQNGNTIYF